This TCR beta chain came from a study of CD8 T cells in ankylosing spondylitis (dated by TCRdb to about 2017). About the full investigation: T cell receptor beta repertoires were profiled in healthy donors and ankylosing spondylitis patients so that disease-linked TCR variants could be found. Peripheral blood was sampled, and synovial fluid was additionally collected from ankylosing spondylitis patients. The whole study cohort included 108 healthy donors and 25 ankylosing spondylitis patients.

The sample was run on an Illumina HiSeq 2500. TCR beta libraries were prepared by quantitative 5'-RACE with molecular barcodes. Regarding the original processing steps: A new computational method, built on a probabilistic model of VDJ rearrangement, was used to identify disease-linked TCR variants. TCRdb handled the public reads itself, with Q25 trimming in fastp and clone calling in MiXCR, and kept productive beta chains. For every CDR3 protein sequence, its rows merge into one entry that carries the most common genes and DNA. TCRdb's processing, not the study's, gives the V and J calls here. In this sample the table shows around 250,000 distinct CDR3 sequences, around a tenth of which occur a single time. Together, the top ten hold under 8% of the sample. Including cysteine and phenylalanine, the CDR3 has 13 amino acids. CDR3 DNA only is kept here, 39 bases in frame from base 1. CDR1 SQVTM and CDR2 ANQGSEA were looked up in the germline V gene. Trimming at the junction amounts to 7 bases on V and 3 bases on J, and the germline ends lie 15 bases apart.

Many counts were recorded for this clonotype. Its cognate antigen has yet to be identified. Within one base of it there is no much larger clone, and no base qualities were kept. General findings and caveats noted by the study authors: A CD8+ phenotype was shown by the disease-linked clones, which were found at relatively low frequencies in peripheral blood. A TCR beta motif made up of about eight highly homologous amino acid variants appeared to be characteristic of blood from ankylosing spondylitis patients. Some of the motif variants had been reported before in the synovial fluid and blood of reactive arthritis patients, a finding that suggests common disease-initiation mechanisms. The disease-linked clones were reported to be significantly enriched in matched synovial fluid samples from ankylosing spondylitis patients.

The sequenced material came from blood, either unsorted or a sorted T cell fraction (not recorded which). The rearranged segments are TRBV29-1 and TRBJ1-2; tentative D gene TRBD1, with 5 bases matching. This sequence originates from a male donor with ankylosing spondylitis or in good health (not recorded which). The bases read TGCAGCGCAGGGACCCCCTCTGACTATGGCTACACCTTC. Its translation is CSAGTPSDYGYTF.